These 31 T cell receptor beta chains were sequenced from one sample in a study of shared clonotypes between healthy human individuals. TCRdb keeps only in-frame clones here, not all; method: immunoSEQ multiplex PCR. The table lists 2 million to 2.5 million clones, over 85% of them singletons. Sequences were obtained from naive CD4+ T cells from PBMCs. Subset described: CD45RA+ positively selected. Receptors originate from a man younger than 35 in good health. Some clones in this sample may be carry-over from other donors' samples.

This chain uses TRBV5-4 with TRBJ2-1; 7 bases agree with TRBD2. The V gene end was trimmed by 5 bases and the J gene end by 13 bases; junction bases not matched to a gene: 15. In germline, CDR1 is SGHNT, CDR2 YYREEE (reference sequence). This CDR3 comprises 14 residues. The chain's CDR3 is CASRVAGRSLEQFF. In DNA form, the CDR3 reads TGTGCCAGCAGAGTAGCGGGCCGGAGTCTGGAACAGTTCTTC.

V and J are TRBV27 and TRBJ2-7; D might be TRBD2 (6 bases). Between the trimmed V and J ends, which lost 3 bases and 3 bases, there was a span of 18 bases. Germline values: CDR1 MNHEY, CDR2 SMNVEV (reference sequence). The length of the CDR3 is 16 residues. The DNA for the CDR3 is TGTGCCAGCAGTTTCCCAAAAGCGGGTTTCCGCTACGAGCAGTACTTC. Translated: CASSFPKAGFRYEQYF.

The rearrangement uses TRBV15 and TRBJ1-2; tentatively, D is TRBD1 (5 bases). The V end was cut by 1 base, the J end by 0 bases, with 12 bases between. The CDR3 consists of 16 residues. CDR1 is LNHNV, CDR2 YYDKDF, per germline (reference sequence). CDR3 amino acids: CATSRATGTANYGYTF. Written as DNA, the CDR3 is TGTGCCACCAGCAGAGCAACCGGGACGGCTAACTATGGCTACACCTTC.

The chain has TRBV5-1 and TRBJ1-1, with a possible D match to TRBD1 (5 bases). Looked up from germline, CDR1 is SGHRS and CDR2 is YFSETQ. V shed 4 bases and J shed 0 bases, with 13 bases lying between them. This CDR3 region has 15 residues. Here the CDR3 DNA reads TGCGCCAGCAGCACCGAGGGGCAGGTGAACACTGAAGCTTTCTTT. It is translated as CASSTEGQVNTEAFF.

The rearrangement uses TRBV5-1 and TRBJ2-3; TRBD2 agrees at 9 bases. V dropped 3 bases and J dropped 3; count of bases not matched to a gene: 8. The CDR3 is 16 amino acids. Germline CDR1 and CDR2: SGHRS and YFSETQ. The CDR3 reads CASSSLALAGTDTQYF. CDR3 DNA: TGCGCCAGCAGCTCCCTTGCGCTAGCGGGGACAGATACGCAGTATTTT.

The CDR3 bases are TGTGCCAGCAGCCCACAGGGATTATACGAGCAGTACTTC. Translating it yields CASSPQGLYEQYF. The genes are TRBV6-1 and TRBJ2-7, with D perhaps matching TRBD1 (6 bases). The CDR3 spans 13 residues. Germline V CDR1 and CDR2: MNHNS, SASEGT. Deletions cut 6 bases from V and 4 bases from J, with 13 bases between.

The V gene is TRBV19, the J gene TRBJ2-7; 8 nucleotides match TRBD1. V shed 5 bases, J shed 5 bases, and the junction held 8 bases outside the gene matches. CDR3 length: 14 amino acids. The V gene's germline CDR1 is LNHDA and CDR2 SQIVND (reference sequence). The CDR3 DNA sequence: TGTGCCAGTAGTCCCCGGACAGGGCCCAACGAGCAGTACTTC. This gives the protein CASSPRTGPNEQYF.

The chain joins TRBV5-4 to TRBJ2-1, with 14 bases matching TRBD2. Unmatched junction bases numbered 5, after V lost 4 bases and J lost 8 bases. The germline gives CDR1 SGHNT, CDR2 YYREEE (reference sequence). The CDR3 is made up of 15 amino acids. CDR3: CASSPGTSGSHEQFF. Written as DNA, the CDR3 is TGTGCCAGCAGCCCCGGGACTAGCGGGAGTCATGAGCAGTTCTTC.

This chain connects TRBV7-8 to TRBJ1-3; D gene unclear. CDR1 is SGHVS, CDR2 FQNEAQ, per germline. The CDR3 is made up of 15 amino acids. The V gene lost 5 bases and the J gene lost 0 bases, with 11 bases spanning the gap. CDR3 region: CASSPVGSSGNTIYF. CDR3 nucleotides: TGTGCCAGCAGCCCAGTTGGAAGCTCTGGAAACACCATATATTTT. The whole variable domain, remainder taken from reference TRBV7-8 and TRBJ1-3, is GAGVSQSPRYKVAKRGQDVALRCDPISGHVSLFWYQQALGQGPEFLTYFQNEAQLDKSGLPSDRFFAERPEGSVSTLKIQRTQQEDSAVYLCASSPVGSSGNTIYFGEGSWLTVV.

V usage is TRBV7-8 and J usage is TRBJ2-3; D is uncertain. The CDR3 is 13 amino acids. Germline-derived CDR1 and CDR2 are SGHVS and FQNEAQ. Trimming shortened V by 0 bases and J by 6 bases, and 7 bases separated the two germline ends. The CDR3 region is CASSLAGGDTQYF. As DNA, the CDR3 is TGTGCCAGCAGCTTAGCAGGTGGGGATACGCAGTATTTT.

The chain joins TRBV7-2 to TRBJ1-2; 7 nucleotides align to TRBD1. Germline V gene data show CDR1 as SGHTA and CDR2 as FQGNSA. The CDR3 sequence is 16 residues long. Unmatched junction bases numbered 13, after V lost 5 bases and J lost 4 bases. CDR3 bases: TGTGCCAGCAGCGCAGAGGTCAGGGGGGTCGGCTATGGCTACACCTTC. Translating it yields CASSAEVRGVGYGYTF. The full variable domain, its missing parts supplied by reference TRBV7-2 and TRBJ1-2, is GAGVSQSPSNKVTEKGKDVELRCDPISGHTALYWYRQSLGQGLEFLIYFQGNSAPDKSGLPSDRFSAERTGGSVSTLTIQRTQQEDSAVYLCASSAEVRGVGYGYTFGSGTRLTVV.

The CDR3 DNA reads as TGTGCCAGCAGGGCAAGCGGGAGGGCGGAGTTCTTC. This translates into CASRASGRAEFF. J is TRBJ2-1 and V is TRBV7-9; TRBD2 matches at 10 bases. The CDR3 runs 12 residues. Trimming cost V 6 bases and J 14 bases; bases outside gene matches: 7. The V gene's germline CDR1 is SEHNR and CDR2 FQNEAQ (reference sequence).

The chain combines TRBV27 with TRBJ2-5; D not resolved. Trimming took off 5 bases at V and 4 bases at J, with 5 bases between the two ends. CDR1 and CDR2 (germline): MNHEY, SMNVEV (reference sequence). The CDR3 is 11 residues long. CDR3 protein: CASSVGETQYF. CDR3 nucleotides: TGTGCCAGCAGTGTGGGAGAGACCCAGTACTTC.

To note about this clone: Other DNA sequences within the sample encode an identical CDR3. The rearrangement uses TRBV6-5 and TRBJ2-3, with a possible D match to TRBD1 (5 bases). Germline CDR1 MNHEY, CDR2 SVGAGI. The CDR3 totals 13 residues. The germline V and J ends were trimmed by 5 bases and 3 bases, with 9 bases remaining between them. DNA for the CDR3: TGTGCCAGCAGTGCCCCAGGGACAGATACGCAGTATTTT. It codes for CASSAPGTDTQYF.

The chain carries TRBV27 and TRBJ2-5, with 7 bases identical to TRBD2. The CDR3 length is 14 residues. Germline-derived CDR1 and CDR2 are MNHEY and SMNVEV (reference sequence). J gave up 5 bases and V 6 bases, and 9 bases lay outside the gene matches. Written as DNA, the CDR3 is TGTGCCAGCAGCACCCGGAGGGGAGGGGAGACCCAGTACTTC. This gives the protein CASSTRRGGETQYF.

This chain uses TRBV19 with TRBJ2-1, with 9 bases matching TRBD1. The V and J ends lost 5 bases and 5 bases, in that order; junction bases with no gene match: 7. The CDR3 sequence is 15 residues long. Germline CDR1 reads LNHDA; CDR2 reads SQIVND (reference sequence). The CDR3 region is CASSSPGTGHNEQFF. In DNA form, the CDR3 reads TGTGCCAGTAGTTCCCCCGGGACAGGGCACAATGAGCAGTTCTTC. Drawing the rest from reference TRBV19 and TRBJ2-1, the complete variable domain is DGGITQSPKYLFRKEGQNVTLSCEQNLNHDAMYWYRQDPGQGLRLIYYSQIVNDFQKGDIAEGYSVSREKKESFPLTVTSAQKNPTAFYLCASSSPGTGHNEQFFGPGTRLTVL.

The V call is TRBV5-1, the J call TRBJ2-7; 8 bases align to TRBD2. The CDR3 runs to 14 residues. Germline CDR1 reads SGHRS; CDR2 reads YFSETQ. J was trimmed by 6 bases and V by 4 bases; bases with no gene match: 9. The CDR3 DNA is TGCGCCAGCAGCCCTCTAGCGGGTTCGGGCGAGCAGTACTTC. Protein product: CASSPLAGSGEQYF.

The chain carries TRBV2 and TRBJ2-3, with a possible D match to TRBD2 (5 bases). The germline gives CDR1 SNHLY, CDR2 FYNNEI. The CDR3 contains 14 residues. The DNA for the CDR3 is TGTGCTACCGCAAGAACTAGTAGCACAGATACGCAGTATTTT. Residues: CATARTSSTDTQYF. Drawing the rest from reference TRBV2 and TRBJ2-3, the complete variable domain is EPEVTQTPSHQVTQMGQEVILRCVPISNHLYFYWYRQILGQKVEFLVSFYNNEISEKSEIFDDQFSVERPDGSNFTLKIRSTKLEDSAMYFCATARTSSTDTQYFGPGTRLTVL.

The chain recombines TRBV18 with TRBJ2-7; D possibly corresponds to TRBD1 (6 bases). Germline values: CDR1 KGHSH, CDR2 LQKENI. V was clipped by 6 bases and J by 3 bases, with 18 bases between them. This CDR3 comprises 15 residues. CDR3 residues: CASSPNRDNLYEQYF. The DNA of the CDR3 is TGTGCCAGCTCCCCCAATCGGGACAACCTCTACGAGCAGTACTTC.

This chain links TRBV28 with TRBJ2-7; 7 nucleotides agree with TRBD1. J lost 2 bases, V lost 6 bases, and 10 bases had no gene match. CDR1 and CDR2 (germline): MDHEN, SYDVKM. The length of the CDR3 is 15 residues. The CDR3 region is CASSLQGPRPYEQYF. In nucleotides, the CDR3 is TGTGCCAGCAGCTTACAGGGGCCAAGACCCTACGAGCAGTACTTC.

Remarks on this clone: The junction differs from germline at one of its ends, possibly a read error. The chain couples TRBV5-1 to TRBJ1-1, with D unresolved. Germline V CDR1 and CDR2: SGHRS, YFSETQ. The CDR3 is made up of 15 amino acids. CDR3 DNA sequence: TGCGCCAGCAGCCCCTCTATCGGCTTGAAAACTGAAGCTTTCTTT. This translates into CASSPSIGLKTEAFF.

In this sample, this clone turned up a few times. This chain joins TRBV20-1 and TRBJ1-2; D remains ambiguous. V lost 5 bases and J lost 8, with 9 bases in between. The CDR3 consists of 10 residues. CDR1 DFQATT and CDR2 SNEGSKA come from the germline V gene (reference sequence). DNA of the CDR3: TGCAGTGCTCCTAGAGGGGGCTACACCTTC. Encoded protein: CSAPRGGYTF.

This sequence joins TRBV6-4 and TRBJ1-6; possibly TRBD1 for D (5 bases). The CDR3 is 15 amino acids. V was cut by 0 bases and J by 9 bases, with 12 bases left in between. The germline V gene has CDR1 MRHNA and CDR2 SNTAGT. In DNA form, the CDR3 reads TGTGCCAGCAGTGACTCACCACGGGGACTTTCACCCCTCCACTTT. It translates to CASSDSPRGLSPLHF.

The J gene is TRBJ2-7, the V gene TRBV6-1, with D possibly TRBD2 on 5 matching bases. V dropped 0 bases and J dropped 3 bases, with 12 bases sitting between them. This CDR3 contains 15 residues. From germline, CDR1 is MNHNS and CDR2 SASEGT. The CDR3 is CASSEARGSSYEQYF. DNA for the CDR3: TGTGCCAGCAGTGAAGCCCGGGGATCTAGCTACGAGCAGTACTTC.

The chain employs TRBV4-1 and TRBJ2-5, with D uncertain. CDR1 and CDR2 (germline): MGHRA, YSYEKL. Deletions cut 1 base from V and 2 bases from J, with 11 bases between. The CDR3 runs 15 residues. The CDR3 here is CASSQGITVQETQYF. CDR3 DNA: TGCGCCAGCAGCCAAGGCATAACAGTACAAGAGACCCAGTACTTC.

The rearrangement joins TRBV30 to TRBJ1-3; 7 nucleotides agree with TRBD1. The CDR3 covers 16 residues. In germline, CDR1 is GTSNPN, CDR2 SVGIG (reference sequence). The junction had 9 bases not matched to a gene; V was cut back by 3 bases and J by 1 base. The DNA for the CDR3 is TGTGCCTGGAGAAAGACAGGGATGGTTTCTGGAAACACCATATATTTT. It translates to CAWRKTGMVSGNTIYF.

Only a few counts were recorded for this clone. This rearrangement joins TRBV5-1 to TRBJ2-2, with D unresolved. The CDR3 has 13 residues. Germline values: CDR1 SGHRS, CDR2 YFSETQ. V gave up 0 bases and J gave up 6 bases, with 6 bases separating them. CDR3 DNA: TGCGCCAGCAGCTTGGGATTTCCCGGGGAGCTGTTTTTT. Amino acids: CASSLGFPGELFF.

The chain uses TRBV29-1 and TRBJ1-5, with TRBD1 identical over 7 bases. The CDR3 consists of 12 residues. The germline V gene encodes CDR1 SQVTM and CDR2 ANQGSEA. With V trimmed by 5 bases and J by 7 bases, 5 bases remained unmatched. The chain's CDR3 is CSVKQGSQPQHF. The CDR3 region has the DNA TGCAGCGTTAAACAGGGGAGCCAGCCCCAGCATTTT.

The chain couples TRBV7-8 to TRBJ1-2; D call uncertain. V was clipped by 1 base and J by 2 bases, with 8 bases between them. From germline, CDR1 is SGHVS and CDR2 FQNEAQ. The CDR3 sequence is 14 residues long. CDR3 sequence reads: CASSLEQRNYGYTF. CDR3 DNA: TGTGCCAGCAGCTTAGAGCAGAGAAACTATGGCTACACCTTC.

DNA of the CDR3: TGTGCCAGCAGCTCACAGGGGCCCTCTGGAAACACCATATATTTT. It encodes CASSSQGPSGNTIYF. The rearrangement joins TRBV28 to TRBJ1-3; the match to TRBD1 covers 7 bases. Germline-derived CDR1 and CDR2 are MDHEN and SYDVKM. V was pared by 6 bases and J by 0 bases, with 5 bases of the junction left unmatched. The CDR3 runs 15 residues.

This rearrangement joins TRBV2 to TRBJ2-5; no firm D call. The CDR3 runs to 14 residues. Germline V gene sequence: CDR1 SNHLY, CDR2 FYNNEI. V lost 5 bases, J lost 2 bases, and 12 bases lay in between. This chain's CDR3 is CASSTRPTQETQYF. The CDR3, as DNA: TGTGCCAGCAGTACCAGACCGACTCAAGAGACCCAGTACTTC.